Shown below are 24 T cell receptor beta chains from a single sample sequenced in a study of radiotherapy plus CTLA-4 blockade in lung cancer. Profiled with immunoSEQ multiplex PCR; TCRdb holds only in-frame clones, not every one. The sample lists just under 60,000 clones; 77% were seen once. Specimen: peripheral blood, collected from a patient treated with radiotherapy plus ipilimumab. These receptors were collected from a human donor with non-small cell lung cancer who had a partial response to radiotherapy plus ipilimumab.

This clone was counted a few times. The chain has TRBV7-2 and TRBJ2-7, with 8 bases that match TRBD1. V was pared by 6 bases and J by 1 base, with 11 bases of the junction left unmatched. Per the germline V gene, CDR1 is SGHTA and CDR2 is FQGNSA. The CDR3 loop spans 16 amino acids. CDR3 residues: CASSYPRDRGSYEQYF. As DNA, the CDR3 is TGTGCCAGCAGTTACCCGCGAGACAGGGGATCCTACGAGCAGTACTTC.

A few counts support this clone. This chain connects TRBV5-4 to TRBJ2-1; 8 nucleotides match TRBD2. The CDR3 runs to 17 residues. The germline V gene has CDR1 SGHNT and CDR2 YYREEE (reference sequence). V shed 4 bases, J shed 0 bases, and the junction held 9 bases outside the gene matches. Written as DNA, the CDR3 is TGTGCCAGCAGCCCGCCCCCCGGGGGGGGCTCCTACAATGAGCAGTTCTTC. This codes for CASSPPPGGGSYNEQFF.

This clone appeared a few times. The gene calls are TRBV29-1 and TRBJ1-1, with a tentative D call TRBD1 (6 bases). The CDR3 runs 13 residues. Germline values: CDR1 SQVTM, CDR2 ANQGSEA. With 6 bases removed from V and 4 bases from J, the gap between germline ends came to 15 bases. The CDR3 nucleotides are TGCAGCGTGACTACAGGGACGATCACTGAAGCTTTCTTT. This sequence encodes CSVTTGTITEAFF.

The chain couples TRBV6-1 to TRBJ2-7; TRBD2 is a possible D gene (6 bases). V gave up 4 bases and J gave up 4 bases, with 17 bases separating them. Germline assignment: CDR1 MNHNS and CDR2 SASEGT. The CDR3 totals 15 residues. CDR3 DNA: TGTGCCAGCAGTGCTTTTGCGGGGAGCTCATACGAGCAGTACTTC. Its protein is CASSAFAGSSYEQYF.

V usage is TRBV5-1 and J usage is TRBJ2-5, with 12 bases identical to TRBD2. V shed 3 bases, J shed 2 bases, and the junction held 5 bases outside the gene matches. The CDR3 sequence is 16 residues long. Germline assignment: CDR1 SGHRS and CDR2 YFSETQ. This CDR3 is CASSSGLAGSQETQYF. The CDR3 DNA is TGCGCCAGCAGCTCGGGACTAGCGGGTTCTCAAGAGACCCAGTACTTC.

V gene TRBV7-9 combines with J gene TRBJ2-3, with TRBD2 matching over 9 bases. Losses at the gene ends were 6 bases for V and 6 bases for J; bases not matched to a gene: 10. Germline V gives CDR1 SEHNR, CDR2 FQNEAQ (reference sequence). The CDR3 runs 15 residues. The CDR3 nucleotides read TGTGCCAGCAGTCCAAGCGGGGGGAAGGGTGATACGCAGTATTTT. It codes for CASSPSGGKGDTQYF.

The chain employs TRBV6-1 and TRBJ2-2; D might be TRBD1 (5 bases). Germline V CDR1 and CDR2: MNHNS, SASEGT. Trimming pared 2 bases from V and 6 bases from J, leaving 16 bases between. The CDR3 covers 16 residues. CDR3 residues: CASSELAGNPPGELFF. CDR3 nucleotide sequence: TGTGCCAGCAGTGAACTGGCAGGGAATCCCCCCGGGGAGCTGTTTTTT.

The rearrangement uses TRBV21-1 and TRBJ1-1; the D segment call TRBD1 is taken from the table without a DNA check. TRBV21-1 is labeled a pseudogene. CDR3 length equals 15 residues. DNA for the CDR3: TGTGCCAGCCCTTACCAGGGGGCGAGGAACACTGAAGCTTTCTTT. Protein sequence: CASPYQGARNTEAFF.

V is TRBV30 and J is TRBJ1-3; TRBD1 matches at 8 bases. This CDR3 region has 13 residues. CDR1 is GTSNPN and CDR2 is SVGIG in the germline V gene (reference sequence). Trimming took 5 bases from V and 2 from J; bases not matched to a gene: 2. CDR3 region: CAWGQGTGNTIYF. CDR3 sequence (DNA): TGTGCCTGGGGACAGGGAACTGGAAACACCATATATTTT.

V usage is TRBV18 and J usage is TRBJ1-1; a possible D gene is TRBD1 (5 bases). The CDR3 has 13 residues. CDR1 and CDR2 (germline): KGHSH, LQKENI. V was pared by 6 bases and J by 1 base, with 9 bases between. CDR3 in DNA: TGTGCCAGCTCCCCCGGGGGGAACACTGAAGCTTTCTTT. Protein: CASSPGGNTEAFF.

This clone appeared a single time. The chain joins TRBV7-8 to TRBJ2-5, with D perhaps matching TRBD2 (6 bases). V gave up 5 bases and J gave up 5 bases, with 18 bases separating them. Germline-derived CDR1 and CDR2 are SGHVS and FQNEAQ. This CDR3 has 15 amino acids. CDR3 residues: CASSRPGGTSETQYF. Here the CDR3 DNA reads TGTGCCAGCAGCCGCCCCGGGGGTACCAGTGAGACCCAGTACTTC.

Regarding this clone: Other DNA sequences in this sample translate to the same CDR3. The chain carries TRBV5-1 and TRBJ1-1; the match to TRBD1 covers 7 bases. The CDR3 is 13 amino acids. Trimming cost V 0 bases and J 7 bases; bases outside gene matches: 3. Germline CDR1 is SGHRS and CDR2 is YFSETQ. The CDR3 DNA reads TGCGCCAGCAGCTTGGTTCAGGGGGGTGAAGCTTTCTTT. It specifies CASSLVQGGEAFF.

Only a few counts were recorded for this clone. This CDR3 reads CASSALGSQETQYF. The CDR3 nucleotides are TGTGCCAGCAGCGCACTAGGGAGCCAAGAGACCCAGTACTTC. The rearrangement links TRBV7-8 to TRBJ2-5, with D perhaps matching TRBD2 (5 bases). Per germline, CDR1 SGHVS and CDR2 FQNEAQ. The CDR3 runs 14 residues. With 5 bases removed from V and 1 base from J, the gap between germline ends came to 11 bases.

The rearrangement uses TRBV9 and TRBJ2-3, with a weak D call TRBD1 (6 bases). Germline V gene sequence: CDR1 SGDLS, CDR2 YYNGEE. This CDR3 comprises 18 residues. The germline V and J ends were trimmed by 1 base and 1 base, with 19 bases remaining between them. The DNA for the CDR3 is TGTGCCAGCAGCGTAAACCCGAATGGGGGCTTGGGCACAGATACGCAGTATTTT. This encodes CASSVNPNGGLGTDTQYF.

This clone has a handful of counts. J is TRBJ2-2 and V is TRBV9, with unresolved D. The V gene's germline CDR1 is SGDLS and CDR2 YYNGEE. V lost 2 bases to trimming and J lost 0 bases, with 8 bases between them. The CDR3 spans 15 residues. The CDR3 reads CASSVNTANTGELFF. Written as DNA, the CDR3 is TGTGCCAGCAGCGTGAACACAGCGAACACCGGGGAGCTGTTTTTT.

The V call is TRBV7-6, the J call TRBJ2-1; unclear D gene. Deletions cut 1 base from V and 1 base from J, with 8 bases between. This CDR3 contains 15 residues. Germline V gene data show CDR1 as SGHVS and CDR2 as FNYEAQ. The CDR3 loop reads CASSLVPGSYNEQFF. The CDR3 region has the DNA TGTGCCAGCAGCTTAGTACCAGGTTCCTACAATGAGCAGTTCTTC.

A single count supports this clone. The chain links TRBV5-1 to TRBJ1-4; possibly TRBD1 for D (6 bases). CDR1 is SGHRS and CDR2 is YFSETQ in the germline V gene. CDR3 length equals 13 residues. The V end lost 3 bases, the J end lost 7 bases, and 10 bases lay between the germline ends. The DNA for the CDR3 is TGCGCCAGCAGCTCGGGGACATCTGAAAAACTGTTTTTT. Protein sequence: CASSSGTSEKLFF. Together with reference TRBV5-1 and TRBJ1-4, the CDR3 gives the full variable domain: KAGVTQTPRYLIKTRGQQVTLSCSPISGHRSVSWYQQTPGQGLQFLFEYFSETQRNKGNFPGRFSGRQFSNSRSEMNVSTLELGDSALYLCASSSGTSEKLFFGSGTQLSVL.

The rearrangement links TRBV6-1 to TRBJ1-2; the D gene is possibly TRBD1 (5 bases). This CDR3 region has 14 residues. CDR1 is MNHNS and CDR2 is SASEGT in the germline V gene. V was trimmed by 1 base and J by 5 bases, leaving 11 bases between them. CDR3 coding DNA: TGTGCCAGCAGTGAAGGGCAGGGCCTATATGGCTACACCTTC. It is translated as CASSEGQGLYGYTF.

V gene TRBV5-1 combines with J gene TRBJ2-1, with TRBD1 as a possible D gene (8 bases). Looked up from germline, CDR1 is SGHRS and CDR2 is YFSETQ. The CDR3 runs 14 residues. V was clipped by 3 bases and J by 8 bases, with 15 bases between them. The CDR3 DNA is TGCGCCAGCAGCTCTAACAGGGGGGGGGATGAGCAGTTCTTC. Translating it yields CASSSNRGGDEQFF.

The chain employs TRBV28 and TRBJ2-5; 7 bases agree with TRBD1. The J call may be faulty, since TRBJ2-7 better matches the DNA end. The CDR3 has 12 amino acids. Germline lookup yields CDR1 MDHEN and CDR2 SYDVKM. CDR3 amino acids: CAITRQGHEQYF. CDR3 in DNA: TGTGCCATAACTCGACAGGGCCACGAGCAGTACTTC.

The rearrangement uses TRBV27 and TRBJ1-1; 7 bases fit TRBD1. Per the germline V gene, CDR1 is MNHEY and CDR2 is SMNVEV (reference sequence). This CDR3 comprises 14 residues. V shed 6 bases and J 4 bases; nucleotides not matched to a gene: 8. This chain's CDR3 is CASSLRQGSTEAFF. Written as DNA, the CDR3 is TGTGCCAGCAGCCTCCGACAGGGATCCACTGAAGCTTTCTTT.

The chain links TRBV10-2 to TRBJ2-6; the D gene is possibly TRBD1 (6 bases). Germline V CDR1 and CDR2: WSHSY, SAAADI. The length of the CDR3 is 15 residues. V was shortened by 4 bases and J by 2 bases, with 9 bases between the two germline ends. CDR3 nucleotide sequence: TGCGCCAGCAGTGGGGGGCATACTGGGGCCAACGTCCTGACTTTC. This codes for CASSGGHTGANVLTF.

The chain recombines TRBV30 with TRBJ1-1, with a tentative D call TRBD1 (5 bases). V was trimmed by 4 bases and J by 3 bases, leaving 12 bases between them. CDR1 GTSNPN and CDR2 SVGIG come from the germline V gene (reference sequence). The CDR3 contains 13 residues. As DNA, the CDR3 is TGTGCCTGGAAGTTTGGAGGGGACACTGAAGCTTTCTTT. It codes for CAWKFGGDTEAFF.

The chain uses TRBV6-5 and TRBJ1-2, with TRBD1 identical over 8 bases. V dropped 8 bases and J dropped 4; count of bases not matched to a gene: 6. The CDR3 sequence is 13 residues long. From germline, CDR1 is MNHEY and CDR2 SVGAGI. The CDR3 DNA sequence: TGTGCCAGCGCAGGGGGCGCCTTCTATGGCTACACCTTC. Amino acid sequence: CASAGGAFYGYTF.